The next 28 T cell receptor beta chains were all read from a single sample in a study of monozygotic twins with inflammatory bowel disease. TCRdb processed the 5' RACE reads again and assigns one entry to each CDR3 protein, with no DNA. This sample's table has fewer than 550,000 distinct CDR3 sequences. The sequenced sample consisted of blood. All receptors come from a human donor with ulcerative colitis or Crohn's disease, or a healthy co-twin of an affected twin (not recorded which).

V usage is TRBV5-6 and J usage is TRBJ2-2; the D gene TCRdb calls, TRBD1, cannot be checked with no DNA. The CDR3 is 16 residues long. CDR1 and CDR2 (germline): SGHDT, YYEEEE. CDR3 region: CASSSTIRGNTGELFF.

The chain combines TRBV20-1 with TRBJ2-7. This CDR3 spans 15 amino acids. CDR1 and CDR2 from the germline V gene are DFQATT and SNEGSKA (reference sequence). The chain's CDR3 is CSARDLVRLTYEQYF.

The gene calls are TRBV11-2 and TRBJ2-3; TCRdb outputs TRBD2, but without DNA this stays unchecked. Germline V gene lookup returns CDR1 SGHAT and CDR2 FQNNGV. The length of the CDR3 is 18 residues. This CDR3 is CASSLMGWGLPYTDTQYF.

The rearrangement joins TRBV5-1 to TRBJ2-3. There are 15 residues in the CDR3. Germline V gene lookup returns CDR1 SGHRS and CDR2 YFSETQ. The CDR3 here is CASSTGRTSTDTQYF. The full variable domain, with the rest looked up from reference TRBV5-1 and TRBJ2-3, is KAGVTQTPRYLIKTRGQQVTLSCSPISGHRSVSWYQQTPGQGLQFLFEYFSETQRNKGNFPGRFSGRQFSNSRSEMNVSTLELGDSALYLCASSTGRTSTDTQYFGPGTRLTVL.

CDR3: CSARDRQGRGYGYTF. The J gene is TRBJ1-2, the V gene TRBV20-1; checking the TCRdb D call of TRBD1 is not possible without DNA. The CDR3 contains 15 residues. Germline V gene lookup returns CDR1 DFQATT and CDR2 SNEGSKA (reference sequence).

The CDR3 loop is CASSLAEDGYTF. This sequence joins TRBV7-9 and TRBJ1-2. Per germline, CDR1 SEHNR and CDR2 FQNEAQ (reference sequence). The CDR3 contains 12 residues.

The V gene is TRBV5-1, the J gene TRBJ2-3; the D gene TCRdb calls, TRBD2, cannot be checked with no DNA. Germline CDR1 and CDR2: SGHRS and YFSETQ. The CDR3 consists of 17 residues. CDR3 region: CASSSGRLAGTADTQYF.

The chain couples TRBV4-1 to TRBJ2-6. Germline V gene data show CDR1 as MGHRA and CDR2 as YSYEKL. This CDR3 contains 16 residues. The CDR3 region is CASSQGQGSGANVLTF.

The rearrangement joins TRBV7-9 to TRBJ1-1. CDR1 is SEHNR, CDR2 FQNEAQ, per germline (reference sequence). The CDR3 is made up of 12 amino acids. CDR3 in amino acids: CASSLEMTEAFF. The whole variable domain, filled in from reference TRBV7-9 and TRBJ1-1, reads DTGVSQNPRHKITKRGQNVTFRCDPISEHNRLYWYRQTLGQGPEFLTYFQNEAQLEKSRLLSDRFSAERPKGSFSTLEIQRTEQGDSAMYLCASSLEMTEAFFGQGTRLTVV.

J is TRBJ1-3 and V is TRBV7-2. Germline CDR1 reads SGHTA; CDR2 reads FQGNSA. The CDR3 is 16 residues long. The CDR3 loop reads CASSLRQPVPGNTIYF.

The CDR3 here is CASSLETSRGNEQFF. The chain recombines TRBV7-8 with TRBJ2-1; without DNA, the TCRdb call of TRBD1 cannot be checked. Germline V lookup: CDR1 SGHVS, CDR2 FQNEAQ. The CDR3 runs to 15 residues.

The rearrangement joins TRBV7-2 to TRBJ2-3; TCRdb returns TRBD2, unconfirmable since there is no DNA. Germline lookup yields CDR1 SGHTA and CDR2 FQGNSA. The CDR3 extends over 16 amino acids. The CDR3 spells CASSMLGLAGRDTQYF. The complete variable domain, with remaining parts taken from reference TRBV7-2 and TRBJ2-3, reads GAGVSQSPSNKVTEKGKDVELRCDPISGHTALYWYRQSLGQGLEFLIYFQGNSAPDKSGLPSDRFSAERTGGSVSTLTIQRTQQEDSAVYLCASSMLGLAGRDTQYFGPGTRLTVL.

The V and J genes are TRBV19 and TRBJ2-4; TCRdb's D call, TRBD1, is unchecked because there is no DNA. The CDR3 spans 14 residues. From germline, CDR1 is LNHDA and CDR2 SQIVND (reference sequence). CDR3 residues: CASSRQGGEDIQYF.

V is TRBV11-1 and J is TRBJ2-2; the TRBD2 assignment by TCRdb is unverifiable without DNA. The CDR3 is 18 amino acids. In germline, CDR1 is SGHAT, CDR2 FQDESV (reference sequence). The CDR3 loop reads CASSYLTGRRTNTGELFF.

V gene TRBV21-1 combines with J gene TRBJ2-3; checking the TCRdb D call of TRBD2 is not possible without DNA. TRBV21-1 is reported as a pseudogene. CDR3 length: 15 residues. CDR3 loop: CASSKVEGNTDTQYF.

The CDR3 sequence is CASSATTSGVPYNEQFF. The chain recombines TRBV6-1 with TRBJ2-1; TCRdb selects TRBD2, and the lack of DNA leaves this call unchecked. Germline CDR1 MNHNS, CDR2 SASEGT. The CDR3 has 17 amino acids.

The chain couples TRBV5-6 to TRBJ2-4. Per germline, CDR1 SGHDT and CDR2 YYEEEE. The CDR3 is made up of 11 amino acids. The CDR3 here is CASSYADIQYF.

The chain employs TRBV5-1 and TRBJ1-1; TCRdb's assignment of TRBD1 cannot be checked, as there is no DNA. Germline CDR1 SGHRS, CDR2 YFSETQ. This CDR3 region has 16 residues. The CDR3 here is CASSPGIYSTNTEAFF.

The chain uses TRBV6-2 or TRBV6-3 and TRBJ1-2; TCRdb's assignment of TRBD1 cannot be checked, as there is no DNA. Germline CDR1 MNHEY, CDR2 SVGEGT. The CDR3 length is 14 residues. CDR3 amino acids: CASSYQTVTYGYTF.

The chain links TRBV5-5 to TRBJ2-3. The CDR3 totals 16 residues. Germline V gene sequence: CDR1 SGHKS, CDR2 YYEKEE (reference sequence). The CDR3 loop is CASSVGLAANTDTQYF.

The V gene is TRBV20-1, the J gene TRBJ2-2; TCRdb reports TRBD1, a call that lacks DNA to check it against. The CDR3 totals 15 residues. Germline V lookup: CDR1 DFQATT, CDR2 SNEGSKA (reference sequence). The CDR3 loop reads CSARPPGTNTGELFF.

CDR3 protein: CASSPRHIGQPQHF. The chain carries TRBV7-2 and TRBJ1-5. The CDR3 is 14 amino acids. Germline V lookup: CDR1 SGHTA, CDR2 FQGNSA.

The gene calls are TRBV4-2 and TRBJ2-3. Germline assignment: CDR1 LGHNA and CDR2 YNFKEQ. The CDR3 contains 17 residues. CDR3 loop: CASSQDLASGFTDTQYF.

The chain recombines TRBV7-6 with TRBJ1-2; TCRdb outputs TRBD1, but without DNA this stays unchecked. Germline V gene lookup returns CDR1 SGHVS and CDR2 FNYEAQ. The CDR3 runs 14 residues. The CDR3 loop reads CASSLGSGTYGYTF.

The chain is built from TRBV20-1 and TRBJ1-5. Germline V lookup: CDR1 DFQATT, CDR2 SNEGSKA (reference sequence). The CDR3 covers 14 residues. The CDR3 protein is CSAYGGVSNQPQHF.

The CDR3 protein is CASSRGDEQYF. V and J are TRBV5-6 and TRBJ2-7; TCRdb selects TRBD1, and the lack of DNA leaves this call unchecked. Germline V lookup: CDR1 SGHDT, CDR2 YYEEEE. CDR3 length: 11 residues. The complete variable domain, with remaining parts taken from reference TRBV5-6 and TRBJ2-7, reads DAGVTQSPTHLIKTRGQQVTLRCSPKSGHDTVSWYQQALGQGPQFIFQYYEEEERQRGNFPDRFSGHQFPNYSSELNVNALLLGDSALYLCASSRGDEQYFGPGTRLTVT.

V gene TRBV18 combines with J gene TRBJ1-1. CDR1 KGHSH and CDR2 LQKENI come from the germline V gene. The CDR3 loop spans 13 amino acids. The CDR3 here is CASAELTNTEAFF.

The chain couples TRBV10-3 to TRBJ2-2. Germline V gene lookup returns CDR1 ENHRY and CDR2 SYGVKD. The CDR3 runs 15 residues. The CDR3 is CAISENSPRAGELFF.